A selection of T cell receptor beta chains follows, all from one sample in a study of graft-versus-host responses after intestinal transplantation. These TCRs are of unknown antigen specificity. The repertoire was sequenced with immunoSEQ multiplex PCR; TCRdb's copy has only in-frame clones and lacks some. Of approximately 130,000 clones in the sample, approximately 90% were seen once. The material sequenced was unstimulated CD4+ T cells sorted from spleen or lymph node cells, taken before intestinal transplant. These receptors all come from a human donor who received an intestinal transplant. Both conserved end residues are part of each CDR3. Fields, in order: clone size, V gene, D gene, J gene, CDR3 protein, CDR3 DNA. A D gene is named only where the DNA matches it firmly. Not all rows give a size; the values are once, few, many and, for expanded clones, a class.

.	TRBV7-8	TRBD1	TRBJ1-6	CASSFRTGGNSPLHF	TGTGCCAGCAGCTTTCGGACAGGGGGCAATTCACCCCTCCACTTT
.	TRBV27	TRBD2	TRBJ2-3	CASSYKRGGTDTQYF	TGTGCCAGCAGTTATAAGCGGGGGGGCACAGATACGCAGTATTTT
.	TRBV2	.	TRBJ2-3	CASRSTAGDTQYF	TGTGCCAGCAGATCAACCGCCGGTGATACGCAGTATTTT
.	TRBV5-1	TRBD2	TRBJ2-1	CASSIGTSYNEQFF	TGCGCCAGCAGCATCGGGACTAGCTACAATGAGCAGTTCTTC
.	TRBV10-3	.	TRBJ2-1	CAISGGGRVEQFF	TGTGCCATCAGTGGGGGGGGGCGAGTTGAGCAGTTCTTC
.	TRBV2	TRBD1	TRBJ2-7	CASLRDRGSVEQYF	TGTGCCAGTCTTAGGGACAGGGGATCGGTCGAGCAGTACTTC
.	TRBV5-4	.	TRBJ2-3	CASSLGAGASTDTQYF	TGTGCCAGCAGCTTGGGGGCGGGGGCTAGCACAGATACGCAGTATTTT
.	TRBV4-2	.	TRBJ1-2	CASSQESFWTDYGYTF	TGTGCCAGCAGCCAAGAGTCCTTCTGGACGGACTATGGCTACACCTTC
once	TRBV7-9	.	TRBJ2-7	CASSLKERDRWSASYEQYF	TGTGCCAGCAGCTTGAAGGAAAGAGACAGGTGGTCCGCATCCTACGAGCAGTACTTC
.	TRBV4-1	TRBD1	TRBJ1-2	CASSQRAGGDYGYTF	TGCGCCAGCAGCCAACGAGCAGGGGGCGACTATGGCTACACCTTC
.	TRBV12-5	.	TRBJ2-5	CASGLEETQYF	TGTGCTAGTGGTTTGGAGGAGACCCAGTACTTC
.	TRBV7-3	.	TRBJ2-1	CASSPTGDEQFF	TGTGCCAGCAGCCCAACGGGGGATGAGCAGTTCTTC
.	TRBV7-8	.	TRBJ2-2	CASSALGALNTGELFF	TGTGCCAGCAGCGCGCTGGGCGCTCTGAACACCGGGGAGCTGTTTTTT
.	TRBV25-1	.	TRBJ2-3	CASSDPSAEDTDTQYF	TGTGCCAGCAGTGACCCCTCGGCGGAGGACACAGATACGCAGTATTTT
.	TRBV12-5	TRBD1	TRBJ1-5	CASGSGQGGNQPQHF	TGTGCTAGTGGTTCCGGACAGGGAGGCAATCAGCCCCAGCATTTT
.	TRBV16	.	TRBJ1-1	CASSLGHRAGTEAFF	TGTGCCAGCAGCCTAGGCCATCGGGCTGGAACTGAAGCTTTCTTT
.	TRBV5-1	.	TRBJ2-7	CASSLGGLPGGEQYF	TGCGCCAGCAGCTTGGGCGGACTTCCTGGCGGCGAGCAGTACTTC
once	TRBV6-1	.	TRBJ2-7	CASSEMANSHEQYF	TGTGCCAGCAGTGAGATGGCAAATTCCCACGAGCAGTACTTC
.	TRBV19	TRBD1	TRBJ1-4	CASSIPTGVTNEKLFF	TGTGCCAGTAGTATCCCCACAGGGGTAACTAATGAAAAACTGTTTTTT
.	TRBV9	.	TRBJ1-2	CASSTRRGSGWDYTF	TGTGCCAGCAGCACTCGTCGGGGCTCCGGTTGGGACTACACCTTC
.	TRBV5-1	.	TRBJ2-5	CASSSTGQETQYF	TGCGCCAGCAGCTCGACAGGTCAAGAGACCCAGTACTTC
.	TRBV5-1	.	TRBJ1-2	CASSLADGNYGYTF	TGCGCCAGCAGCTTGGCGGACGGCAACTATGGCTACACCTTC
many	TRBV6-5	TRBD2	TRBJ2-7	CASRDLAGREQYF	TGTGCCAGCAGGGACCTAGCGGGGCGAGAGCAGTACTTC
.	TRBV6-5	TRBD1	TRBJ1-2	CASSPLQGANYGYTF	TGTGCCAGCAGTCCTTTACAGGGGGCTAACTATGGCTACACCTTC